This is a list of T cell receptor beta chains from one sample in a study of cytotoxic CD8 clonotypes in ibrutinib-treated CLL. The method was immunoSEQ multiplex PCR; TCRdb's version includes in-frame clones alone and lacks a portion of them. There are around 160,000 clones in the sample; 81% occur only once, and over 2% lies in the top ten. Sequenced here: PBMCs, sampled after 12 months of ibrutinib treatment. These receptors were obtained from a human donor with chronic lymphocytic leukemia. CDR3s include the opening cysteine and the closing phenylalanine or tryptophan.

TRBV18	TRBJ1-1	CASSRYQGARGTEAFF
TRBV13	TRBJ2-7	CASSSPASGFYEQYF
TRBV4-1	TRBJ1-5	CASSQDWDTAALNQPQHF
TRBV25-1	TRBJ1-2	CASSEYGSGRAEGYTF
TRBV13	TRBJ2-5	CASSPQGAEETQYF
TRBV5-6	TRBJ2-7	CASSFTSTYEQYF
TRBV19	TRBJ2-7	CASRLNRDYEQYF
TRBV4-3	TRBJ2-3	CASSQDTGYGAQYF
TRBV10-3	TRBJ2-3	CATQGQAGTLDTQYF
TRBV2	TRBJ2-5	CASSGRLAEETQYF
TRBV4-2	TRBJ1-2	CASSQEGSKLSYGYTF
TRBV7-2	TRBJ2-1	CASSLVSGGSGSAYNEQFF
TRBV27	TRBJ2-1	CASSSLLHYNEQFF
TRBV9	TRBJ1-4	CASSVVGEKLFF
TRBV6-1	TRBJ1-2	CASSEYTYYGYTF
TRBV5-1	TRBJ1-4	CASSFWGATNEKLFF
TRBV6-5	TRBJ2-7	CASSRGTLSSYEQYF
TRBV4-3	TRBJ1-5	CASSQVRGNQPQHF
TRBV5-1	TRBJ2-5	CASSSFRGVQETQYF
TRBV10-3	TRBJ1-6	CATGGENSPLHF
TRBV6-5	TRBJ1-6	CASTPGQGNSPLHF
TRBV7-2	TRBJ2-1	CASSYGTSGLYNEQFF
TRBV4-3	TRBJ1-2	CASSQGGGGLGYTF
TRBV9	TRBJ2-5	CASSVGQGVETQYF
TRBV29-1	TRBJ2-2	CSVTGVPLDTGELFF
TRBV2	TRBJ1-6	CASGKGQGGDSPLHF